A single count supports the clone carrying this T cell receptor (beta chain). In the original processing: The authors estimated nucleated cell counts from reference gene primer amplification. Clones were sequenced by immunoSEQ multiplex PCR, and TCRdb holds only the in-frame ones, with some missing. V and J calls and clone size follow that table, whereas D and trimming were derived from the DNA. The repertoire holds about 210,000 clones, roughly 86% seen once, with roughly 12% in the top ten. These data originate in a study of blood T cell repertoires in COVID-19. The overall study: Spain, Italy and the United States supplied samples that represented acute and convalescent COVID-19. Sources were T cells, B-cell-depleted T cells, or PBMCs; the material itself was cDNA or gDNA.

Trimming pared 2 bases from V and 5 bases from J, leaving 10 bases between. There are 13 residues in the CDR3. Germline V gene data show CDR1 as SGHTA and CDR2 as FQGTGA. The receptor comes from a woman in her thirties or forties with acute or convalescent COVID-19. The rearrangement links TRBV7-3 to TRBJ2-7; D gene unclear. The sample consisted of peripheral blood. CDR3 in amino acids: CASSLSRAHEQYF. The CDR3 coding sequence is TGTGCCAGCAGCTTATCTCGAGCCCACGAGCAGTACTTC.